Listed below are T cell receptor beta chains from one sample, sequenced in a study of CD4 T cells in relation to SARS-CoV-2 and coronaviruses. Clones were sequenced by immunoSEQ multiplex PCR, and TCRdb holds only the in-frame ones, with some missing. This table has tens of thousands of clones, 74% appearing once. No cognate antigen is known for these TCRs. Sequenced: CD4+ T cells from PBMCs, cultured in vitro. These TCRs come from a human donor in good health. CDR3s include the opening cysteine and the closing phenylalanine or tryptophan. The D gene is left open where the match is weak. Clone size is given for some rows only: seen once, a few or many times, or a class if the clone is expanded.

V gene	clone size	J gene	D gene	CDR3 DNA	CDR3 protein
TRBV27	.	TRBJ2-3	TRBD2	TGTGCCAGCAGGAGGAGACTAGCGGGAGCCCCAGATACGCAGTATTTT	CASRRRLAGAPDTQYF
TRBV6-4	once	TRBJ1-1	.	TGTGCCAGCAGTGACACCCGAGGGCACGCCACTGAAGCTTTCTTT	CASSDTRGHATEAFF
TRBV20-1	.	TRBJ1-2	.	TGCAGTGCCAGCCACAATGGCTACACCTTC	CSASHNGYTF
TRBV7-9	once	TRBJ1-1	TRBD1	TGTGCCAGCATCGTGACAGGGGGACACCTCTCCCCGGGCACTGAAGCTTTCTTT	CASIVTGGHLSPGTEAFF
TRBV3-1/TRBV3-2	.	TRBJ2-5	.	TGTGCCGCCGGCGGGCCAATGGAGACCCAGTACTTC	CAAGGPMETQYF
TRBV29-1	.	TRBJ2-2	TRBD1	TGCAGCGTGGACAGGGCTTACACCGGGGAGCTGTTTTTT	CSVDRAYTGELFF
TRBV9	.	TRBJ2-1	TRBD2	TGTGCCAGCAGCGTAGCGCTAGCGGGAGGGCGGTGGGGTGAGCAGTTCTTC	CASSVALAGGRWGEQFF
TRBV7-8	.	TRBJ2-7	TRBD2	TGTGCCAGCAGCGACCTCCTAGCGGGATCTTCCTACGAGCAGTACTTC	CASSDLLAGSSYEQYF
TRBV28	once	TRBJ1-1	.	TGTGCCAGCAGTTCAAGATCGGGACGGATGAACACTGAAGCTTTCTTT	CASSSRSGRMNTEAFF
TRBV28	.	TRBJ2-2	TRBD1	TGTGCCAGCAGTTCCAACCCAACAGGGGGCTATACCGGGGAGCTGTTTTTT	CASSSNPTGGYTGELFF
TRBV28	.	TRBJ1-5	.	TGTGCCAGCAGTTTATACCCATCAAGACAGGAGAAGGCGGGACAGCCCCAGCATTTT	CASSLYPSRQEKAGQPQHF
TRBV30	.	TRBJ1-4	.	TGTGCCTGGGCCCCGGCCCCAACTAATGAAAAACTGTTTTTT	CAWAPAPTNEKLFF
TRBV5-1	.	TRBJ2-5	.	TGCGCCAGCAGCCTAGACCCGCTCAGCCAAGAGACCCAGTACTTC	CASSLDPLSQETQYF
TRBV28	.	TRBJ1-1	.	TGTGCCATACGCGATAGGACACTCAACACTGAAGCTTTCTTT	CAIRDRTLNTEAFF
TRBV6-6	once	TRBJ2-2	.	TGTGCCAGCCTCCCCCCAAGGGCCCGGGACACCGGGGAGCTGTTTTTT	CASLPPRARDTGELFF
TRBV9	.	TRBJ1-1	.	TGTGCCAGCAGCGTAGCTTTATGGTCTGAAGCTTTCTTT	CASSVALWSEAFF
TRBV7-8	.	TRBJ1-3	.	TGTGCCAGCGCTATCGATCCCAACTCTGGAAACACCATATATTTT	CASAIDPNSGNTIYF
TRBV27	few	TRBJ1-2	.	TGTGCCAGCAGTTTAACAGGTTACTATGGCTACACCTTC	CASSLTGYYGYTF
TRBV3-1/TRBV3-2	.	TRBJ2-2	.	TGTGCCAGCAGCCAATATAGGGGCGGGGAGCTGTTTTTT	CASSQYRGGELFF
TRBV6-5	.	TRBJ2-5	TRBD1	TGTGCCAGCAGGGACAGGGGTATAGAGACCCAGTACTTC	CASRDRGIETQYF
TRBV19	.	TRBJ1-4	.	TGTGCCAGTAGTCCCAACGACAGCCCGAATGAAAAACTGTTTTTT	CASSPNDSPNEKLFF
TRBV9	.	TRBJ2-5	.	TGTGCCAGCAGCGGCGACCAAGCCCACGAGACCCAGTACTTC	CASSGDQAHETQYF
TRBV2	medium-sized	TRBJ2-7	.	TGTGCCAGCAGGCCGCCAGTTTTGCGGGCCTTCTCCTACGAGCAGTACTTC	CASRPPVLRAFSYEQYF
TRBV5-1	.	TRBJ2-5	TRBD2	TGCGCCAGCAGCAGAGGGACTAGCGGGATTGAGACCCAGTACTTC	CASSRGTSGIETQYF
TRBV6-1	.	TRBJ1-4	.	TGTGCCAGCAGTGAAGGGGGCCTCAATGAAAAACTGTTTTTT	CASSEGGLNEKLFF
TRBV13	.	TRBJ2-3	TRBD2	TGTGCCAGCAGCTCCGGGACTAGCGGGAGGGATAGCACAGATACGCAGTATTTT	CASSSGTSGRDSTDTQYF
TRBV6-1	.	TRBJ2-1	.	TGTGCCAGCAGTGAAAGCCTTGGGGCCTACAATGAGCAGTTCTTC	CASSESLGAYNEQFF
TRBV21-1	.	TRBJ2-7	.	TGTGCCAGCAGCAAAAATCGGGAGCTGTATTACGAGCAGTACTTC	CASSKNRELYYEQYF
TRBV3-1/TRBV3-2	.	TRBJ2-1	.	TGTGCCAGCAGCCAAGATGCCGTTCCCAATGAGCAGTTCTTC	CASSQDAVPNEQFF
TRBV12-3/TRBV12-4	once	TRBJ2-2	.	TGTGCCAGCAGTTTAATACGGGACGGGGAGCTGTTTTTT	CASSLIRDGELFF
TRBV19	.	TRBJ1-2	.	TGTGCCAGTGTGGACAGTCTGGGAAACTATGGCTACACCTTC	CASVDSLGNYGYTF
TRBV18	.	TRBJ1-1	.	TGTGCCAGCTCACCTCAACTCCAGGAGAACACTGAAGCTTTCTTT	CASSPQLQENTEAFF
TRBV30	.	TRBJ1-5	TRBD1	TGTGCCTGGAGTAGGACAGGGGGCGGTCAGCCCCAGCATTTT	CAWSRTGGGQPQHF
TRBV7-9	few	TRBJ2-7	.	TGTGCCAGCAGCTTTTTGATCGGCGAGCAGTACTTC	CASSFLIGEQYF
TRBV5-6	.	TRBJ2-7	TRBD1	TGTGCCAGCAGCTACCGGGACAGGGACGACGAGCAGTACTTC	CASSYRDRDDEQYF
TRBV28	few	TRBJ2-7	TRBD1	TGTGCCAGCAGCAAGCTCGGGACAGGGGGCGAGCAGTACTTC	CASSKLGTGGEQYF
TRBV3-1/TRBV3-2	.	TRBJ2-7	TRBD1	TGTGCCAGCAGCCAAGGAGGGGGCTATCCTCCCGAGCAGTACTTC	CASSQGGGYPPEQYF
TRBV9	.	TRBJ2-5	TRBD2	TGTGCCAGCAGCGTACAAGCGGGAGGGCCGGGGGAGACCCAGTACTTC	CASSVQAGGPGETQYF
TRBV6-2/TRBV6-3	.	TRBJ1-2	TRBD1	TGTGCCAGCAGTTACCGGGACAGCTATGGCTACACCTTC	CASSYRDSYGYTF
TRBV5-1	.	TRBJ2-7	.	TGCGCCAGCAGCTTTGAAAGCAGCCTCTACGAGCAGTACTTC	CASSFESSLYEQYF
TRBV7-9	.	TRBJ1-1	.	TGTGCCAGCAGCTTGAGCTCTGAAGCTTTCTTT	CASSLSSEAFF
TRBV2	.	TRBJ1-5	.	TGTGCCAGCAGTGAAACGGAGGGCAATCAGCCCCAGCATTTT	CASSETEGNQPQHF
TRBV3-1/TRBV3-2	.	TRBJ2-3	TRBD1	TGTGCCAGCAGCCAAGCGACAGGGGTAAGCGGCACAGATACGCAGTATTTT	CASSQATGVSGTDTQYF
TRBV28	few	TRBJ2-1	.	TGTGCCAGCAGTTTAACCTCGGCGGGACTTGTGAATGAGCAGTTCTTC	CASSLTSAGLVNEQFF
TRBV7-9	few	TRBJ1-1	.	TGTGCCAGCAGCTTAGAAGCGGGCTACAGTGAAGCTTTCTTT	CASSLEAGYSEAFF
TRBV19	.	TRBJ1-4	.	TGTGCCAGTACCCCACGGGGGACACCCGAACTTTGGGAAAAACTGTTTTTT	CASTPRGTPELWEKLFF
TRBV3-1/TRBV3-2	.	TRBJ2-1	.	TGTGCCAGCAGCCATAACCCGAGCGGCTCTTCCTACAATGAGCAGTTCTTC	CASSHNPSGSSYNEQFF
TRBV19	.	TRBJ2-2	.	TGTGCCTGTGGGGGTATCACCGGGGAGCTGTTTTTT	CACGGITGELFF
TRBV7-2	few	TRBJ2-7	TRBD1	TGTGCCAGCAGCTTAGACAGGGGTTACGAGCAGTACTTC	CASSLDRGYEQYF
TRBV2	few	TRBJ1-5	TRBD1	TGTGCCAGCAGCCTAGGGACAGGGGGAGTTCAGCCCCAGCATTTT	CASSLGTGGVQPQHF
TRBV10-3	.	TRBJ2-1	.	TGTGCCATCAGTGACCCAGGGGCGGCGGGTTACAATGAGCAGTTCTTC	CAISDPGAAGYNEQFF
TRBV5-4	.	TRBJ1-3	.	TGTGCCAGCAGCCCCGGGGGGGGAATCGGTGGAAACACCATATATTTT	CASSPGGGIGGNTIYF
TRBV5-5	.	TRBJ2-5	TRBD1	TGTGCCAGCACCCGGGGGACAGGGTCATTTTGGGAGACCCAGTACTTC	CASTRGTGSFWETQYF
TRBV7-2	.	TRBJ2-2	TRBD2	TGTGCCAGCAGCTTCGGAGCGGGAGGAGACACCGGGGAGCTGTTTTTT	CASSFGAGGDTGELFF